This record concerns one T cell receptor beta chain sequence. Antigen unknown. The sample comes from a study of cytomegalovirus exposure and HLA in healthy donors. Study in general: 81% of 300 to 450 genotyped donors fell in the Caucasian-associated ancestry cluster. Study conclusions and caveats: Association of a missense DCLRE1C variant with TCR beta V- and J-gene trimming was reported in a later analysis.

V lost 5 bases and J lost 4, with 8 bases in between. Looked up from germline, CDR1 is LNHDA and CDR2 is SQIVND (reference sequence). This CDR3 is built from 12 residues. Use of 60 Vbeta and 13 Jbeta primers characterized the PCR. Assay used: immunoSEQ multiplex PCR; TCRdb lists only in-frame clones, some missing. The sample records about 99,000 clones, 75% to 80% being singletons. The chain links TRBV19 to TRBJ1-1; possible D gene TRBD1, 6 bases. The source of this sequence is a man aged 55 to 69 in good health and CMV-seropositive. Sequencing was carried out using PBMCs. The CDR3 DNA reads as TGTGCCAGTAGTGAAGGGGGCACTGAAGCTTTCTTT. Amino acid sequence: CASSEGGTEAFF.